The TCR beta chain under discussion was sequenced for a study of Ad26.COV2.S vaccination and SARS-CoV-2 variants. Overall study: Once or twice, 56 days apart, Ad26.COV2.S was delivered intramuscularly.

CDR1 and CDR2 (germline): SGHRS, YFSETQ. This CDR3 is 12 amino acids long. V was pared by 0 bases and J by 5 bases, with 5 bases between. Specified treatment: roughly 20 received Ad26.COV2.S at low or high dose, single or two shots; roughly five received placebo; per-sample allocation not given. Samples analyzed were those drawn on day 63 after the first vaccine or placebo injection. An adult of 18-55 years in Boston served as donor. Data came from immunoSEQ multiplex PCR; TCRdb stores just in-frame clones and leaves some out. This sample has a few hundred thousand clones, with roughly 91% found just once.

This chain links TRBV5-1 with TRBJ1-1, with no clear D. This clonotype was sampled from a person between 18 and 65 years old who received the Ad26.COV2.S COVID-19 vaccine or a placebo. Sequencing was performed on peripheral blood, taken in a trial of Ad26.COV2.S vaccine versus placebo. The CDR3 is CASSLGPTEAFF. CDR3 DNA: TGCGCCAGCAGCTTGGGTCCGACTGAAGCTTTCTTT.